These T cell receptor beta chains were read from a single sample in a study of shared clonotypes between healthy human individuals. TCRdb's table, derived via immunoSEQ multiplex PCR, lists solely in-frame clones and lacks some. The sample has some 470,000 clones, 76% seen once. Sequenced input: PBMCs. The receptors were gathered from a woman in her 40s in good health. Some clones in this sample may be carry-over from other donors' samples. Each CDR3 is given with its conserved first and last residue. D genes are given only for firm matches. Size values are once, few and many counts, or a class for expanded clones, and some rows have none.

v_gene: TRBV4-3
d_gene: .
abundance: few
j_gene: TRBJ2-3
CDR3aa: CASSQDTSRNTQYF
CDR3nt: TGCGCCAGCAGCCAAGATACCTCACGAAATACGCAGTATTTT

v_gene: TRBV5-5
d_gene: TRBD1
abundance: .
j_gene: TRBJ1-2
CDR3aa: CASSRGGSNYGYTF
CDR3nt: TGTGCCAGCAGCCGAGGGGGCTCTAACTATGGCTACACCTTC

v_gene: TRBV15
d_gene: .
abundance: .
j_gene: TRBJ2-1
CDR3aa: CATSRGATGFYNEQFF
CDR3nt: TGTGCCACCAGCAGAGGTGCAACAGGATTCTACAATGAGCAGTTCTTC

v_gene: TRBV4-1
d_gene: TRBD1
abundance: .
j_gene: TRBJ2-3
CDR3aa: CASSLPTDRGSTDTQYF
CDR3nt: TGCGCCAGCAGCCTCCCTACGGACAGGGGTAGCACAGATACGCAGTATTTT

v_gene: TRBV5-4
d_gene: .
abundance: once
j_gene: TRBJ2-3
CDR3aa: CASSPGVGASADTQYF
CDR3nt: TGTGCCAGCAGCCCCGGGGTTGGGGCGTCCGCAGATACGCAGTATTTT

v_gene: TRBV2
d_gene: TRBD1
abundance: .
j_gene: TRBJ1-2
CDR3aa: CASQAGTGNYGYTF
CDR3nt: TGTGCCAGCCAAGCCGGGACAGGGAACTATGGCTACACCTTC

v_gene: TRBV19
d_gene: TRBD2
abundance: .
j_gene: TRBJ2-3
CDR3aa: CASSIAAGVYTDTQYF
CDR3nt: TGTGCCAGTAGTATTGCTGCGGGAGTGTACACAGATACGCAGTATTTT

v_gene: TRBV6-6
d_gene: .
abundance: .
j_gene: TRBJ2-3
CDR3aa: CASSGPGSTDTQYF
CDR3nt: TGTGCCAGCAGTGGACCAGGAAGCACAGATACGCAGTATTTT

v_gene: TRBV7-8
d_gene: .
abundance: .
j_gene: TRBJ1-1
CDR3aa: CASSLREGETEAFF
CDR3nt: TGTGCCAGCAGCTTAAGGGAAGGGGAAACTGAAGCTTTCTTT

v_gene: TRBV11-3
d_gene: .
abundance: .
j_gene: TRBJ2-5
CDR3aa: CASSLTGTGQETQYF
CDR3nt: TGTGCCAGCAGCTTAACAGGGACGGGCCAAGAGACCCAGTACTTC

v_gene: TRBV28
d_gene: TRBD2
abundance: .
j_gene: TRBJ2-1
CDR3aa: CASSTSGRGMFF
CDR3nt: TGTGCCAGCAGTACCAGCGGGAGGGGGATGTTCTTC

v_gene: TRBV29-1
d_gene: .
abundance: .
j_gene: TRBJ1-3
CDR3aa: CSVGQGSSGNTIYF
CDR3nt: TGCAGCGTTGGGCAGGGGAGCTCTGGAAACACCATATATTTT

v_gene: TRBV28
d_gene: .
abundance: .
j_gene: TRBJ2-3
CDR3aa: CASSLAGIRSTDTQYF
CDR3nt: TGTGCCAGCAGTTTAGCCGGGATTCGGAGCACAGATACGCAGTATTTT

v_gene: TRBV9
d_gene: TRBD1
abundance: .
j_gene: TRBJ1-3
CDR3aa: CASLTGQGSHTIYF
CDR3nt: TGTGCCAGCCTTACGGGACAGGGAAGTCACACCATATATTTT

v_gene: TRBV5-1
d_gene: .
abundance: .
j_gene: TRBJ1-2
CDR3aa: CASSLDLRGFYGYTF
CDR3nt: TGCGCCAGCAGCTTGGACCTACGGGGGTTCTATGGCTACACCTTC

v_gene: TRBV28
d_gene: .
abundance: .
j_gene: TRBJ1-5
CDR3aa: CASSLFAGMGNQPQHF
CDR3nt: TGTGCCAGCAGTTTATTTGCCGGGATGGGAAATCAGCCCCAGCATTTT

v_gene: TRBV19
d_gene: TRBD2
abundance: .
j_gene: TRBJ2-7
CDR3aa: CASSIGSGSHYEQYF
CDR3nt: TGTGCCAGTAGTATAGGAAGCGGGAGCCACTACGAGCAGTACTTC

v_gene: TRBV7-9
d_gene: .
abundance: .
j_gene: TRBJ1-5
CDR3aa: CASSLLASNQPQHF
CDR3nt: TGTGCCAGCAGCTTATTGGCTAGCAATCAGCCCCAGCATTTT

v_gene: TRBV28
d_gene: .
abundance: once
j_gene: TRBJ1-4
CDR3aa: CASGAGTLDWFF
CDR3nt: TGTGCCAGCGGGGCCGGGACCTTGGATTGGTTTTTT

v_gene: TRBV11-2
d_gene: .
abundance: .
j_gene: TRBJ2-1
CDR3aa: CASSLSINMGNAEQFF
CDR3nt: TGTGCCAGCAGCTTATCTATTAATATGGGTAACGCTGAGCAGTTCTTC

v_gene: TRBV7-2
d_gene: .
abundance: .
j_gene: TRBJ2-5
CDR3aa: CASSTYQQGTQYF
CDR3nt: TGTGCCAGCAGCACTTATCAGCAGGGGACCCAGTACTTC

v_gene: TRBV7-8
d_gene: .
abundance: .
j_gene: TRBJ2-7
CDR3aa: CASSLGAQTSYEQYF
CDR3nt: TGTGCCAGCAGCTTAGGCGCCCAGACGTCCTACGAGCAGTACTTC

v_gene: TRBV18
d_gene: TRBD1
abundance: .
j_gene: TRBJ2-7
CDR3aa: CASSLRRGQEAEQYF
CDR3nt: TGTGCCAGCTCACTTCGACGCGGACAGGAGGCAGAGCAGTACTTC

v_gene: TRBV30
d_gene: .
abundance: .
j_gene: TRBJ2-1
CDR3aa: CAWSALDEQFF
CDR3nt: TGTGCCTGGAGTGCCCTCGATGAGCAGTTCTTC

v_gene: TRBV30
d_gene: TRBD2
abundance: .
j_gene: TRBJ2-5
CDR3aa: CAWGPLAGEVETQYF
CDR3nt: TGTGCCTGGGGCCCCCTTGCGGGAGAAGTAGAGACCCAGTACTTC

v_gene: TRBV10-3
d_gene: TRBD1
abundance: .
j_gene: TRBJ2-4
CDR3aa: CAIRGQGADIQYF
CDR3nt: TGTGCCATCAGGGGACAGGGAGCGGACATTCAGTACTTC

v_gene: TRBV4-1
d_gene: .
abundance: .
j_gene: TRBJ2-5
CDR3aa: CASSQSWRGETQYF
CDR3nt: TGCGCCAGCAGTCAGTCATGGAGGGGAGAGACCCAGTACTTC

v_gene: TRBV28
d_gene: .
abundance: .
j_gene: TRBJ2-7
CDR3aa: CASSFGFYEQYF
CDR3nt: TGTGCCAGCAGTTTTGGCTTTTACGAGCAGTACTTC

v_gene: TRBV21-1
d_gene: .
abundance: few
j_gene: TRBJ1-5
CDR3aa: CASSRGRQPQHF
CDR3nt: TGTGCCAGCAGCAGAGGAAGACAGCCCCAGCATTTT

v_gene: TRBV6-5
d_gene: .
abundance: .
j_gene: TRBJ1-4
CDR3aa: CASRRDGNEKLFF
CDR3nt: TGTGCCAGCAGAAGGGACGGTAATGAAAAACTGTTTTTT

v_gene: TRBV7-2
d_gene: TRBD2
abundance: .
j_gene: TRBJ2-7
CDR3aa: CASSRTGTSGYEQYF
CDR3nt: TGTGCCAGCAGCAGAACCGGGACTAGCGGTTACGAGCAGTACTTC

v_gene: TRBV6-6
d_gene: .
abundance: .
j_gene: TRBJ1-4
CDR3aa: CASSVKAGNEKLFF
CDR3nt: TGTGCCAGCAGCGTCAAGGCAGGGAATGAAAAACTGTTTTTT

v_gene: TRBV2
d_gene: .
abundance: .
j_gene: TRBJ1-5
CDR3aa: CASRGGDQPQHF
CDR3nt: TGTGCCAGCAGGGGCGGGGATCAGCCCCAGCATTTT